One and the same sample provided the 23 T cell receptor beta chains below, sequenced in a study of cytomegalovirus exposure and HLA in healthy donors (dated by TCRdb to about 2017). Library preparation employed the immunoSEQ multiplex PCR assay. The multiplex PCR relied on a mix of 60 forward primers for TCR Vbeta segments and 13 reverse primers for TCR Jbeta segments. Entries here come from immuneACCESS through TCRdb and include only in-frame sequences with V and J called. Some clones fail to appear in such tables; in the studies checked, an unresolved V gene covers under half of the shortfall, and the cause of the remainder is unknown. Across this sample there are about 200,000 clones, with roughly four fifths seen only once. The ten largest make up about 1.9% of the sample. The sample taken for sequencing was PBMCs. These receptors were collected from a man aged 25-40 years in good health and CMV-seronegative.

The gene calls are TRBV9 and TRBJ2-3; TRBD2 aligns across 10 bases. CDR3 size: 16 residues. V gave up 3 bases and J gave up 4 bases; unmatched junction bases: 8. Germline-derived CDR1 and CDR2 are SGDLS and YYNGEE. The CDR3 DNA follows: TGTGCCAGCAGCGAGGGGCTAGCGGGAGACGCAGATACGCAGTATTTT. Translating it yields CASSEGLAGDADTQYF.

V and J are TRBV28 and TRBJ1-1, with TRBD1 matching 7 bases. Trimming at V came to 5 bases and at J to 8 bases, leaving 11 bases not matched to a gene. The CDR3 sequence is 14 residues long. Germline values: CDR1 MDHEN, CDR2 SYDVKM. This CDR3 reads CASSKTGTVPEAFF. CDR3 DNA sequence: TGTGCCAGCAGTAAAACCGGGACAGTACCCGAAGCTTTCTTT.

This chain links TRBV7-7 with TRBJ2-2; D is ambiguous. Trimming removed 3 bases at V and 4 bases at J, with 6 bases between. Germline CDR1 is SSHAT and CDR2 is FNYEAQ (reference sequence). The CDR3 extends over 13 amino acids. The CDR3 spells CASSFIGTGELFF. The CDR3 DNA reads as TGTGCCAGCAGCTTTATCGGCACCGGGGAGCTGTTTTTT. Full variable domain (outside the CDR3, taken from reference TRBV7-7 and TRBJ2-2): GAGVSQSPRYKVTKRGQDVTLRCDPISSHATLYWYQQALGQGPEFLTYFNYEAQPDKSGLPSDRFSAERPEGSISTLTIQRTEQRDSAMYRCASSFIGTGELFFGEGSRLTVL.

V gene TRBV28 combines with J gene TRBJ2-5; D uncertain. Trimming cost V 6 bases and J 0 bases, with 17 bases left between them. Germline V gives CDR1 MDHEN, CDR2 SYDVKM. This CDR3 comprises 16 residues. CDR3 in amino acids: CASSPTEYSYQETQYF. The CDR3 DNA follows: TGTGCCAGCAGCCCTACAGAATACTCGTACCAAGAGACCCAGTACTTC.

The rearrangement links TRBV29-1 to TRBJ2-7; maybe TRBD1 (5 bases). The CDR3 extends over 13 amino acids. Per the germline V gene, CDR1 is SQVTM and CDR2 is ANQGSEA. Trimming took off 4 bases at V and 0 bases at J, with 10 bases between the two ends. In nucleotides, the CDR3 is TGCAGCGTTGGCAGGGCGAGCTCCTACGAGCAGTACTTC. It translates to CSVGRASSYEQYF.

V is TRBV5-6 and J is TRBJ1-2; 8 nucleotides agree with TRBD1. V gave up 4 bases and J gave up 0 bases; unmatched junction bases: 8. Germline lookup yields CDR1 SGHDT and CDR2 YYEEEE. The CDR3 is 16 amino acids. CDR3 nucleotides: TGTGCCAGCAGCGCCGGACAGGGCAGAGCTAACTATGGCTACACCTTC. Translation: CASSAGQGRANYGYTF.

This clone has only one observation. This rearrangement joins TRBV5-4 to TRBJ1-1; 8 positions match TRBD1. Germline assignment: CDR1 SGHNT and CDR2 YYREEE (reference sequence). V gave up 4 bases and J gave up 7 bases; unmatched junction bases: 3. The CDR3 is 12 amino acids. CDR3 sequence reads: CASSRTGFEAFF. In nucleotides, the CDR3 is TGTGCCAGCAGCCGGACAGGGTTTGAAGCTTTCTTT.

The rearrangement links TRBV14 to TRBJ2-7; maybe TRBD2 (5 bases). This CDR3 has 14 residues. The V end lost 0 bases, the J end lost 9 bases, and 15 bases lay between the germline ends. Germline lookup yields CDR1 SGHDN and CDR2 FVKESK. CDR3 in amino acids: CASSQDWENTVQYF. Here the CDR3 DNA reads TGTGCCAGCAGCCAAGATTGGGAGAACACGGTGCAGTACTTC. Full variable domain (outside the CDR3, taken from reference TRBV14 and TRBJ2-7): EAGVTQFPSHSVIEKGQTVTLRCDPISGHDNLYWYRRVMGKEIKFLLHFVKESKQDESGMPNNRFLAERTGGTYSTLKVQPAELEDSGVYFCASSQDWENTVQYFGPGTRLTVT.

The CDR3 sequence is CASSYSTSGSNEQFF. The CDR3 bases are TGTGCCAGCAGTTACTCGACTAGCGGGTCCAATGAGCAGTTCTTC. The V and J genes are TRBV27 and TRBJ2-1; TRBD2 matches at 10 bases. Germline loops: CDR1 MNHEY, CDR2 SMNVEV (reference sequence). This CDR3 comprises 15 residues. Germline trimming cut 4 bases from V and 6 bases from J; bases unmatched to any gene: 6.

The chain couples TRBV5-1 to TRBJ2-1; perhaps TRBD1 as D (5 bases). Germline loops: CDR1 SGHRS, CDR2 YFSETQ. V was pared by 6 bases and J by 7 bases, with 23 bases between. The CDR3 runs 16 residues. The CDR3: CASTTTDTPFGNEQFF. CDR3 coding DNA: TGCGCCAGCACCACCACGGACACGCCATTTGGGAATGAGCAGTTCTTC.

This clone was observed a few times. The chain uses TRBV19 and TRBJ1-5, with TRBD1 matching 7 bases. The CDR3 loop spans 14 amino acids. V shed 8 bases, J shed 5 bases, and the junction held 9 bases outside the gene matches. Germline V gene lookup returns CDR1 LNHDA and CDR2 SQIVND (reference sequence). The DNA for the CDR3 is TGTGCCAGTCTCGGGACAGCTCTCTATCAGCCCCAGCATTTT. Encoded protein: CASLGTALYQPQHF.

The CDR3 region is CASSLLAGGSYEQYF. The CDR3 DNA is TGTGCCAGCAGCTTATTGGCAGGGGGTTCCTACGAGCAGTACTTC. The chain uses TRBV7-9 and TRBJ2-7; the match to TRBD1 covers 7 bases. Trimming cost V 2 bases and J 1 base; bases outside gene matches: 5. Germline V gives CDR1 SEHNR, CDR2 FQNEAQ (reference sequence). This CDR3 is built from 15 residues.

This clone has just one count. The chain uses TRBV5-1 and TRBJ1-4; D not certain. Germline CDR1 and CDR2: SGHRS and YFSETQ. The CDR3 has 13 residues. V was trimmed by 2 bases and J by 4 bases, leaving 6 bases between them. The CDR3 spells CASSFEFNEKLFF. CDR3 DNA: TGCGCCAGCAGCTTCGAGTTTAATGAAAAACTGTTTTTT.

The CDR3 protein is CASSFTGGRIYEQYF. The CDR3 bases are TGTGCCAGCAGCTTCACGGGGGGCCGTATCTACGAGCAGTACTTC. The V gene is TRBV28, the J gene TRBJ2-7; possibly TRBD2 for D (7 bases). CDR3 length equals 15 residues. V dropped 6 bases and J dropped 3 bases, with 18 bases sitting between them. Germline V gene sequence: CDR1 MDHEN, CDR2 SYDVKM.

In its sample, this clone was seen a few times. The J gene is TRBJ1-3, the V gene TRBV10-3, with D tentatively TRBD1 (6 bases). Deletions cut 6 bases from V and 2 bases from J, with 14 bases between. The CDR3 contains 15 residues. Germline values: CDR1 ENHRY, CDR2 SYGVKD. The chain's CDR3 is CAISPPRQAGNTIYF. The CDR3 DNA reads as TGTGCCATCAGCCCTCCACGACAGGCTGGAAACACCATATATTTT.

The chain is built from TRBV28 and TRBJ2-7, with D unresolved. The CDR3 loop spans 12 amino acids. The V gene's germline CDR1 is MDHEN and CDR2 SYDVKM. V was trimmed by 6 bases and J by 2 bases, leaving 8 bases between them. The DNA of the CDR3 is TGTGCCAGCAGGGCCGCCCCCTACGAGCAGTACTTC. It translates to CASRAAPYEQYF. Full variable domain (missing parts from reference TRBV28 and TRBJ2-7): DVKVTQSSRYLVKRTGEKVFLECVQDMDHENMFWYRQDPGLGLRLIYFSYDVKMKEKGDIPEGYSVSREKKERFSLILESASTNQTSMYLCASRAAPYEQYFGPGTRLTVT.

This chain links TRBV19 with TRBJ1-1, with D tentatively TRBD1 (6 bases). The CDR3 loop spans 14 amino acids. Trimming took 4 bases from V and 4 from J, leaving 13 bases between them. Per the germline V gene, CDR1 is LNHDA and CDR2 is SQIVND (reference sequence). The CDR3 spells CASSSGQYGTEAFF. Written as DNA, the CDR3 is TGTGCCAGTAGTAGTGGACAGTATGGCACTGAAGCTTTCTTT.

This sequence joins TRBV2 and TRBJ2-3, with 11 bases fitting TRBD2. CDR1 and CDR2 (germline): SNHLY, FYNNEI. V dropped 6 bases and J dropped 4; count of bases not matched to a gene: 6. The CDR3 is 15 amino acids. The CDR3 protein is CASSLLAGDADTQYF. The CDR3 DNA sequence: TGTGCCAGCAGCCTACTAGCGGGAGACGCAGATACGCAGTATTTT.

CDR3 residues: CASSIFSRAPNQPQHF. DNA of the CDR3: TGTGCCAGTAGTATCTTCAGCAGGGCCCCCAATCAGCCCCAGCATTTT. The chain joins TRBV19 to TRBJ1-5, with D tentatively TRBD1 (5 bases). This CDR3 spans 16 amino acids. Germline-derived CDR1 and CDR2 are LNHDA and SQIVND (reference sequence). The V end was cut by 3 bases, the J end by 3 bases, with 15 bases between.

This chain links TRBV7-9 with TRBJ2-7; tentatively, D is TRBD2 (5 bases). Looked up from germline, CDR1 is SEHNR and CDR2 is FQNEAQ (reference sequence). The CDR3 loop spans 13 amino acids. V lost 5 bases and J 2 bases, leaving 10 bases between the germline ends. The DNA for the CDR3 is TGTGCCAGCAGCCCCCGGGGAACCTACGAGCAGTACTTC. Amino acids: CASSPRGTYEQYF.

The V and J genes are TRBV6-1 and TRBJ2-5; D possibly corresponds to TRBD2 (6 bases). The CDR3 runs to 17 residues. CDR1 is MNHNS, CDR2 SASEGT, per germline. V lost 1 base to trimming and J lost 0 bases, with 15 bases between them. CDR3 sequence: CASSEEEGGPHQETQYF. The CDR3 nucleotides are TGTGCCAGCAGTGAAGAAGAAGGAGGGCCCCACCAAGAGACCCAGTACTTC.

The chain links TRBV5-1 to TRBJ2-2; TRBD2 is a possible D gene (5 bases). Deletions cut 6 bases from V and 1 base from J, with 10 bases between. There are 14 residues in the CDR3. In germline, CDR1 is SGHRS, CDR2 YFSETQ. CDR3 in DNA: TGCGCCAGCACTAACCGGGAGAACACCGGGGAGCTGTTTTTT. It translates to CASTNRENTGELFF.

The CDR3 loop reads CASSLTLGEIEQFF. For the CDR3, the DNA is TGTGCCAGCAGCTTAACGTTAGGAGAAATAGAGCAGTTCTTC. V usage is TRBV7-3 and J usage is TRBJ2-1, with D uncertain. The V end lost 0 bases, the J end lost 10 bases, and 13 bases lay between the germline ends. The CDR3 extends over 14 amino acids. From germline, CDR1 is SGHTA and CDR2 FQGTGA.